This note documents a single T cell receptor (beta chain) sequence. Germline CDR1 is SGDLS and CDR2 is YYNGEE. J gave up 4 bases and V 4 bases, and 8 bases lay outside the gene matches. This CDR3 spans 15 amino acids. The sample originates from a study of cytomegalovirus exposure and HLA in healthy donors. It was with 60 Vbeta and 13 Jbeta primers that the PCR ran. Measured with immunoSEQ multiplex PCR; TCRdb has only the in-frame clones, and not every one. In the table there are more than 200,000 clones, 60% to 85% of which are singletons. The TCR was taken from a man in his forties in good health and CMV-seronegative. The chain links TRBV9 to TRBJ2-5, with TRBD1 matching over 9 bases. The sample was PBMCs. CDR3 protein: CASSRTQGARETQYF. In nucleotides, the CDR3 is TGTGCCAGCAGCCGTACACAGGGGGCGAGAGAGACCCAGTACTTC. Variable domain in full (rest from reference TRBV9 and TRBJ2-5): DSGVTQTPKHLITATGQRVTLRCSPRSGDLSVYWYQQSLDQGLQFLIQYYNGEERAKGNILERFSAQQFPDLHSELNLSSLELGDSALYFCASSRTQGARETQYFGPGTRLLVL.